The 32 T cell receptor beta chains in this list originate from one sample, sequenced in a study of blood T cell repertoires in COVID-19. Clones were read by immunoSEQ multiplex PCR, and TCRdb kept only the in-frame ones, dropping some. The table shows 100,000 to 150,000 clones, with around 80% occurring only once. The sequencing input was peripheral blood. These receptor sequences come from a man between 65 and 85 years old with acute or convalescent COVID-19.

The genes are TRBV27 and TRBJ2-3; possibly TRBD2 for D (6 bases). The CDR3 extends over 16 amino acids. Trimming removed 5 bases from V and 1 base from J, with 16 bases in between. The germline V gene has CDR1 MNHEY and CDR2 SMNVEV (reference sequence). This CDR3 is CASSRSWGGGTDTQYF. For the CDR3, the DNA is TGTGCCAGCAGTAGAAGTTGGGGAGGCGGCACAGATACGCAGTATTTT.

The rearrangement links TRBV5-1 to TRBJ2-7, with D perhaps matching TRBD1 (7 bases). The V end lost 3 bases, the J end lost 2 bases, and 15 bases lay between the germline ends. This CDR3 has 15 amino acids. Germline-derived CDR1 and CDR2 are SGHRS and YFSETQ. The CDR3 DNA reads TGCGCCAGCAGCTCCCCCGACAGGGAGGCCTACGAGCAGTACTTC. Its translation is CASSSPDREAYEQYF.

This chain joins TRBV4-2 and TRBJ1-3, with TRBD1 matching 8 bases. Germline CDR1 is LGHNA and CDR2 is YNFKEQ. The V gene end was trimmed by 2 bases and the J gene end by 6 bases; junction bases not matched to a gene: 9. CDR3 length: 16 amino acids. The DNA of the CDR3 is TGTGCCAGCAGCCAACTCGGACAGGGCAGAGCAAACACCATATATTTT. This encodes CASSQLGQGRANTIYF.

This clone was seen a handful of times. V is TRBV19 and J is TRBJ1-5; D uncertain. The CDR3 is 15 amino acids. V lost 6 bases, J lost 0 bases, and 12 bases lay in between. Per germline, CDR1 LNHDA and CDR2 SQIVND (reference sequence). Here the CDR3 DNA reads TGTGCCAGTAGAACTGCCGGACTTAGCAATCAGCCCCAGCATTTT. Translating it yields CASRTAGLSNQPQHF. Combining the CDR3 with reference TRBV19 and TRBJ1-5 gives the whole variable domain DGGITQSPKYLFRKEGQNVTLSCEQNLNHDAMYWYRQDPGQGLRLIYYSQIVNDFQKGDIAEGYSVSREKKESFPLTVTSAQKNPTAFYLCASRTAGLSNQPQHFGDGTRLSIL.

The chain joins TRBV7-8 to TRBJ1-2; no reliable D call. The germline CDR1 and CDR2 sequences are SGHVS and FQNEAQ. The CDR3 has 15 amino acids. V was clipped by 5 bases and J by 4 bases, with 17 bases between them. CDR3 loop: CASSVGIRHLYGYTF. The CDR3 DNA is TGTGCCAGCAGCGTAGGAATCCGACACCTCTATGGCTACACCTTC.

J is TRBJ2-1 and V is TRBV5-1; 7 bases line up with TRBD1. Trimming removed 4 bases from V and 7 bases from J; junction bases left unmatched: 11. Germline CDR1 and CDR2: SGHRS and YFSETQ. The CDR3 spans 15 residues. The CDR3 protein is CASSGSGTVLNEQFF. Written as DNA, the CDR3 is TGCGCCAGCAGCGGATCCGGGACAGTCCTTAATGAGCAGTTCTTC.

Note on this clone: One end of the junction fails to match germline, which may point to a read error. The V gene is TRBV5-6, the J gene TRBJ2-7; maybe TRBD1 (6 bases). Germline V gene sequence: CDR1 SGHDT, CDR2 YYEEEE. The CDR3 consists of 12 residues. The CDR3 DNA follows: TGTGCCAGCAGCTTGACAGGGCCCCTGCTGGACTTC. Translating gives CASSLTGPLLDF.

In this sample, this clone turned up a few times. This chain connects TRBV5-1 to TRBJ1-5; TRBD1 is a possible D gene (6 bases). V lost 0 bases and J 4 bases, leaving 8 bases between the germline ends. This CDR3 has 14 amino acids. Per germline, CDR1 SGHRS and CDR2 YFSETQ. CDR3 loop: CASSLGDRNQPQHF. DNA for the CDR3: TGCGCCAGCAGCTTGGGTGACAGGAATCAGCCCCAGCATTTT.

V usage is TRBV11-2 and J usage is TRBJ2-5, with TRBD1 identical over 9 bases. J gave up 1 base and V 4 bases, and 16 bases lay outside the gene matches. The CDR3 length is 19 residues. From germline, CDR1 is SGHAT and CDR2 FQNNGV. The CDR3 DNA follows: TGTGCCAGCAGCTCCCGGGACAGGGAGGCCCGGGCGCTCCAAGAGACCCAGTACTTC. Translating gives CASSSRDREARALQETQYF.

This chain joins TRBV21-1 and TRBJ1-2; TRBD1, the D gene given by the table, was not confirmed from the DNA. TRBV21-1 is a listed pseudogene. This CDR3 is built from 14 residues. CDR3 DNA: TGTGCCAGCACCACGACAGGGTTTCGAAATGGCTACACCTTC. Translation: CASTTTGFRNGYTF.

Details on this clone: Its ends do not fully match the called genes, so a read error is possible. This chain joins TRBV10-2 and TRBJ1-2; TRBD1 matches 7 bases. The CDR3 is 14 residues long. The germline gives CDR1 WSHSY, CDR2 SAAADI. DNA for the CDR3: TGCGCCAGCATTGAGGGGGCGCACGGCTATGGCTACACCTTC. Its protein product is CASIEGAHGYGYTF.

The chain combines TRBV6-5 with TRBJ2-3, with TRBD2 identical over 7 bases. In germline, CDR1 is MNHEY, CDR2 SVGAGI. The CDR3 has 15 amino acids. Trimming at V came to 4 bases and at J to 6 bases, leaving 10 bases not matched to a gene. Written as DNA, the CDR3 is TGTGCCAGCAGTTGGACTAGTTTAGGCAGGGATACGCAGTATTTT. It specifies CASSWTSLGRDTQYF.

The gene calls are TRBV2 and TRBJ1-1; maybe TRBD1 (6 bases). Trimming cost V 6 bases and J 3 bases, with 17 bases left between them. CDR1 is SNHLY, CDR2 FYNNEI, per germline. The CDR3 is 15 amino acids. CDR3 sequence (DNA): TGTGCCAGCAGAACAGGGTGGGAACGATACACTGAAGCTTTCTTT. This encodes CASRTGWERYTEAFF.

The chain combines TRBV6-1 with TRBJ1-1; no reliable D call. Trimming removed 2 bases from V and 5 bases from J, with 6 bases in between. This CDR3 has 12 amino acids. CDR1 MNHNS and CDR2 SASEGT come from the germline V gene. CDR3 nucleotides: TGTGCCAGCAGTGAACACGCGACTGAAGCTTTCTTT. Its protein is CASSEHATEAFF.

The chain combines TRBV15 with TRBJ1-2; D is perhaps TRBD1 (5 bases). V lost 6 bases to trimming and J lost 3 bases, with 8 bases between them. CDR1 is LNHNV and CDR2 is YYDKDF in the germline V gene (reference sequence). This CDR3 has 12 amino acids. CDR3 coding DNA: TGTGCCACCAGAGGGGCGGACTATGGCTACACCTTC. Protein product: CATRGADYGYTF.

This clone was recorded a few times. The V gene is TRBV18, the J gene TRBJ2-1, with a weak D call TRBD2 (5 bases). The CDR3 extends over 13 amino acids. The germline V gene encodes CDR1 KGHSH and CDR2 LQKENI. The V and J ends lost 2 bases and 7 bases respectively, with 9 bases between them. The CDR3 region has the DNA TGTGCCAGCTCACCATCGAGGGAAAATGAGCAGTTCTTC. It yields the protein CASSPSRENEQFF.

The chain recombines TRBV7-9 with TRBJ1-1; TRBD1 is a possible D gene (5 bases). Germline CDR1 reads SEHNR; CDR2 reads FQNEAQ (reference sequence). The CDR3 length is 13 residues. V was trimmed by 3 bases and J by 1 base, leaving 6 bases between them. CDR3 residues: CASSFTGNTEAFF. The DNA of the CDR3 is TGTGCCAGCAGCTTTACAGGGAACACTGAAGCTTTCTTT.

The J gene is TRBJ1-5, the V gene TRBV28; 7 bases match TRBD1. Germline CDR1 and CDR2: MDHEN and SYDVKM. This CDR3 is built from 14 residues. Trimming removed 4 bases from V and 7 bases from J; junction bases left unmatched: 7. This chain's CDR3 is CASSSTGNGQPQHF. As DNA, the CDR3 is TGTGCCAGCAGTTCGACAGGGAATGGCCAGCCCCAGCATTTT.

The chain has TRBV12-3 or TRBV12-4 and TRBJ2-7; D perhaps matches TRBD2 (6 bases). The V end lost 4 bases, the J end lost 8 bases, and 15 bases lay between the germline ends. This CDR3 region has 13 residues. The CDR3 nucleotides read TGTGCCAGCAGTTGGGGGGTTCCTTCCAAGCAGTACTTC. Amino acids: CASSWGVPSKQYF.

The chain combines TRBV5-1 with TRBJ2-1, with 8 nucleotides matching TRBD2. The CDR3 runs 15 residues. In germline, CDR1 is SGHRS, CDR2 YFSETQ. V trimming: 0 bases; J trimming: 8 bases; junction bases outside the gene matches: 7. CDR3 region: CASSLGDGGADEQFF. CDR3 nucleotides: TGCGCCAGCAGCTTGGGAGACGGGGGGGCGGATGAGCAGTTCTTC.

The chain is built from TRBV7-4 and TRBJ1-1; D gene ambiguous. V lost 5 bases, J lost 9 bases, and 7 bases lay in between. Looked up from germline, CDR1 is SGHVT and CDR2 is SQSDAQ. The CDR3 loop spans 10 amino acids. CDR3 in DNA: TGTGCCAGCAGCCAGGTACAAGCTTTCTTT. It is translated as CASSQVQAFF.

V gene TRBV19 combines with J gene TRBJ1-2; D perhaps matches TRBD1 (5 bases). In germline, CDR1 is LNHDA, CDR2 SQIVND (reference sequence). V was clipped by 7 bases and J by 4 bases, with 10 bases between them. This CDR3 comprises 12 residues. The CDR3: CASTPGIYGYTF. CDR3 coding DNA: TGTGCCAGTACCCCAGGGATCTATGGCTACACCTTC.

Turning to this clone: Other DNA sequences in the same sample also yield this CDR3. The chain couples TRBV5-1 to TRBJ1-1, with TRBD1 as a possible D gene (5 bases). Germline V lookup: CDR1 SGHRS, CDR2 YFSETQ. CDR3 length: 14 amino acids. V gave up 4 bases and J gave up 0 bases, with 10 bases separating them. The CDR3 loop is CASSLGQMNTEAFF. Here the CDR3 DNA reads TGCGCCAGCAGCCTAGGACAAATGAACACTGAAGCTTTCTTT. Full variable domain (rest looked up from reference TRBV5-1 and TRBJ1-1): KAGVTQTPRYLIKTRGQQVTLSCSPISGHRSVSWYQQTPGQGLQFLFEYFSETQRNKGNFPGRFSGRQFSNSRSEMNVSTLELGDSALYLCASSLGQMNTEAFFGQGTRLTVV.

The J gene is TRBJ2-2, the V gene TRBV27; D not resolved. Germline lookup yields CDR1 MNHEY and CDR2 SMNVEV (reference sequence). V was clipped by 2 bases and J by 1 base, with 8 bases between them. The CDR3 is made up of 15 amino acids. This CDR3 is CASSLEFLNTGELFF. The CDR3, as DNA: TGTGCCAGCAGTTTAGAGTTTTTGAACACCGGGGAGCTGTTTTTT.

The chain uses TRBV7-9 and TRBJ2-2, with TRBD1 matching 9 bases. J was trimmed by 7 bases and V by 5 bases; bases with no gene match: 8. The CDR3 runs to 15 residues. Germline CDR1 and CDR2: SEHNR and FQNEAQ (reference sequence). This CDR3 is CASSQGTGLIGELFF. The CDR3 DNA follows: TGTGCCAGCAGCCAAGGGACAGGGCTGATCGGGGAGCTGTTTTTT. The full variable domain, with the rest looked up from reference TRBV7-9 and TRBJ2-2, is DTGVSQNPRHKITKRGQNVTFRCDPISEHNRLYWYRQTLGQGPEFLTYFQNEAQLEKSRLLSDRFSAERPKGSFSTLEIQRTEQGDSAMYLCASSQGTGLIGELFFGEGSRLTVL.

The chain combines TRBV4-2 with TRBJ2-7, with 10 bases fitting TRBD2. The V segment lost 0 bases and the J segment 5 bases; nucleotides outside the gene matches: 7. CDR1 is LGHNA, CDR2 YNFKEQ, per germline. The CDR3 is 16 amino acids. CDR3 loop: CASSQDWSSGGHEQYF. Written as DNA, the CDR3 is TGTGCCAGCAGCCAAGATTGGTCTAGCGGGGGTCACGAGCAGTACTTC.

The chain links TRBV30 to TRBJ2-7; TRBD1 aligns across 8 bases. V lost 2 bases and J lost 2; bases outside the gene matches: 2. CDR1 and CDR2 from the germline V gene are GTSNPN and SVGIG (reference sequence). This CDR3 comprises 13 residues. The CDR3 here is CAWSRQGTYEQYF. As DNA, the CDR3 is TGTGCCTGGAGTCGACAGGGGACCTACGAGCAGTACTTC.

This chain connects TRBV5-1 to TRBJ2-2, with 7 bases matching TRBD1. CDR3 length: 16 residues. V shed 1 base and J 2 bases; nucleotides not matched to a gene: 5. Per the germline V gene, CDR1 is SGHRS and CDR2 is YFSETQ. The CDR3 reads CASSLSGTDNTGELFF. Written as DNA, the CDR3 is TGCGCCAGCAGCTTGTCCGGGACAGACAACACCGGGGAGCTGTTTTTT.

This clone was counted a few times. The DNA of the CDR3 is TGTGCCAGCAGCCAAGCCCCCGACAGGTACTACGAGCAGTACTTC. It encodes CASSQAPDRYYEQYF. The V call is TRBV14, the J call TRBJ2-7; a possible D gene is TRBD1 (6 bases). The CDR3 spans 15 residues. V lost 1 base, J lost 3 bases, and 13 bases lay in between. Germline CDR1 SGHDN, CDR2 FVKESK.

The V and J genes are TRBV4-2 and TRBJ1-2, with TRBD1 identical over 10 bases. Losses at the gene ends were 0 bases for V and 12 bases for J; bases not matched to a gene: 16. This CDR3 is built from 17 residues. Looked up from germline, CDR1 is LGHNA and CDR2 is YNFKEQ. The DNA of the CDR3 is TGTGCCAGCAGCCAAGATATTAGGGACAGGGGAAACCAGGTACACACCTTC. Encoded protein: CASSQDIRDRGNQVHTF.

The chain couples TRBV4-2 to TRBJ1-2; TRBD1 matches 7 bases. This CDR3 is built from 13 residues. Germline values: CDR1 LGHNA, CDR2 YNFKEQ. J gave up 4 bases and V 3 bases, and 2 bases lay outside the gene matches. CDR3 in DNA: TGTGCCAGCAGCCAGGGGACAGTCTATGGCTACACCTTC. Translating it yields CASSQGTVYGYTF.

This chain connects TRBV6-5 to TRBJ1-6; the D is unclear. Trimming removed 5 bases from V and 13 bases from J, with 15 bases in between. The length of the CDR3 is 13 residues. CDR1 MNHEY and CDR2 SVGAGI come from the germline V gene. CDR3 coding DNA: TGTGCCAGCAGTCCCCGGACTCGACGGCCCCTCCACTTT. Translating gives CASSPRTRRPLHF.